This TCR beta chain was captured by sequencing in a study of blood T cell repertoires in COVID-19. Study details: Sites in the United States, Italy and Spain provided acute and convalescent COVID-19 samples. T cells, B-cell-depleted T cells, or PBMCs supplied cDNA or gDNA.

Between the trimmed V and J ends, which lost 0 bases and 1 base, there was a span of 12 bases. This CDR3 is built from 16 residues. Per germline, CDR1 PRHDT and CDR2 FYEKMQ (reference sequence). Source study methods: For nucleated cells, counts were estimated from reference gene primer amplification. Profiled with immunoSEQ multiplex PCR; TCRdb holds only in-frame clones, not every one. That table gives V, J and clone size, and the DNA gave D and trimming. The table shows around 250,000 clones, with around 82% occurring only once. Sequenced input: peripheral blood. The J gene is TRBJ2-5, the V gene TRBV13; D not resolved. The sequence derives from a woman younger than 35 with acute or convalescent COVID-19. The CDR3 nucleotides read TGTGCCAGCAGCTTAGGCGGAGAACTACCCCAAGAGACCCAGTACTTC. Its translation is CASSLGGELPQETQYF.